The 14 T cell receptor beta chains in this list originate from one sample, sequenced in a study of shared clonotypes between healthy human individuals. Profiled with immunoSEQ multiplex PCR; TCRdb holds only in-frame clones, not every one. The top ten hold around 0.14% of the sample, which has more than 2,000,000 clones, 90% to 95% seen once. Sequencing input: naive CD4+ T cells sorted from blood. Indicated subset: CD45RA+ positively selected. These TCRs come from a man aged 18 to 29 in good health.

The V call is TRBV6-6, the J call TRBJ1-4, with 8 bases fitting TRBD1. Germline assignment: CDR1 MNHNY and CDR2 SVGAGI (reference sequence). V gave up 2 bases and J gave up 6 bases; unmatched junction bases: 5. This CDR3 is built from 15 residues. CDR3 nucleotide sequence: TGTGCCAGCAGTTACCTCACAGGGGGGGATGAAAAACTGTTTTTT. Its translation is CASSYLTGGDEKLFF.

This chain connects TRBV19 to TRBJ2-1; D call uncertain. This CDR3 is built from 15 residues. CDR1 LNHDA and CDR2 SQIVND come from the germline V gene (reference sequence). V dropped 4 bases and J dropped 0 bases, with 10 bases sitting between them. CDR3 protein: CASSKVVSSYNEQFF. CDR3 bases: TGTGCCAGTAGTAAGGTCGTGAGCTCCTACAATGAGCAGTTCTTC. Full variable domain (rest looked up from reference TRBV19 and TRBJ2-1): DGGITQSPKYLFRKEGQNVTLSCEQNLNHDAMYWYRQDPGQGLRLIYYSQIVNDFQKGDIAEGYSVSREKKESFPLTVTSAQKNPTAFYLCASSKVVSSYNEQFFGPGTRLTVL.

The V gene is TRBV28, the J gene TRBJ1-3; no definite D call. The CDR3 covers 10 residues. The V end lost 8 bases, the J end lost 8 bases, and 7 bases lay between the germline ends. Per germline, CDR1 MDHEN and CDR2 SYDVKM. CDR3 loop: CASGWDTIYF. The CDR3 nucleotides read TGTGCCAGCGGATGGGACACCATATATTTT.

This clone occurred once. The CDR3: CACRTGTDYNSPLHF. The CDR3 DNA reads as TGTGCCTGCCGAACCGGGACAGACTATAATTCACCCCTCCACTTT. The genes are TRBV30 and TRBJ1-6; 7 bases line up with TRBD1. The germline V gene has CDR1 GTSNPN and CDR2 SVGIG (reference sequence). This CDR3 has 15 amino acids. V was clipped by 6 bases and J by 3 bases; unmatched bases: 8.

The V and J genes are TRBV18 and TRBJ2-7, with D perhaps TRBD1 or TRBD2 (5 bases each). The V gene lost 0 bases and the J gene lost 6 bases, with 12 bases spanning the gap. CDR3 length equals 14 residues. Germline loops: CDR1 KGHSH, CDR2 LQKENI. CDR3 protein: CASSPPAAGSEQYF. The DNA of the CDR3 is TGTGCCAGCTCACCACCTGCGGCAGGGAGCGAGCAGTACTTC.

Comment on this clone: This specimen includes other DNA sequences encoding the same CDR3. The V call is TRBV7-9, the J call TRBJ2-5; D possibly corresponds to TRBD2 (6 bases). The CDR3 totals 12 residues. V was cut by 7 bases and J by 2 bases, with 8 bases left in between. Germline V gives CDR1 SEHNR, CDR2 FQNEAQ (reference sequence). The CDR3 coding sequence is TGTGCCAGCACCCGGGGGCAAGAGACCCAGTACTTC. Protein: CASTRGQETQYF.

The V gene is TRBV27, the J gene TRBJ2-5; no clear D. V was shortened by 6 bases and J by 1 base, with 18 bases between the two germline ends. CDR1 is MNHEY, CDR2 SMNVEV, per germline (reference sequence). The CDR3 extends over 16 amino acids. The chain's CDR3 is CASSPSPFTLQETQYF. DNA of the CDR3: TGTGCCAGCAGCCCCTCGCCGTTTACCCTCCAAGAGACCCAGTACTTC.

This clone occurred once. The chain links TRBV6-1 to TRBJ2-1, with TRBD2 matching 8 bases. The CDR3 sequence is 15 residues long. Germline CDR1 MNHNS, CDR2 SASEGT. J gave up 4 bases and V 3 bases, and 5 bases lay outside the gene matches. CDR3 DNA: TGTGCCAGCAGTGAGGGACTAGGAATTTACAATGAGCAGTTCTTC. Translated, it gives CASSEGLGIYNEQFF.

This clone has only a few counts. CDR3 DNA sequence: TGTGCCAGCAGCTCGCAGGGCTCCGGGGAGCTGTTTTTT. Its protein product is CASSSQGSGELFF. The chain has TRBV7-3 and TRBJ2-2, with D possibly matching TRBD1 (5 bases). Between the trimmed V and J ends, which lost 4 bases and 6 bases, there was a span of 9 bases. Germline values: CDR1 SGHTA, CDR2 FQGTGA. This CDR3 is built from 13 residues.

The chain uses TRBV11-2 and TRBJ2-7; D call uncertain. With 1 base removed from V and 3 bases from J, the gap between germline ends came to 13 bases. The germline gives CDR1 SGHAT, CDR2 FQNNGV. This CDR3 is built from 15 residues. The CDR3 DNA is TGTGCCAGCAGCTTAGCGAGCAGTATTAACTACGAGCAGTACTTC. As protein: CASSLASSINYEQYF.

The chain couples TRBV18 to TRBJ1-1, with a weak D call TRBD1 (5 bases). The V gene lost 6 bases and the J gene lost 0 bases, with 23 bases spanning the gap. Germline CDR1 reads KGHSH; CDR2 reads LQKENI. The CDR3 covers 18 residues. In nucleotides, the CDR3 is TGTGCCAGCTCGGCCCTTTTTGGGGGTAGGGCCATGAACACTGAAGCTTTCTTT. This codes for CASSALFGGRAMNTEAFF. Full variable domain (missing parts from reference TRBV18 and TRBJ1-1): NAGVMQNPRHLVRRRGQEARLRCSPMKGHSHVYWYRQLPEEGLKFMVYLQKENIIDESGMPKERFSAEFPKEGPSILRIQQVVRGDSAAYFCASSALFGGRAMNTEAFFGQGTRLTVV.

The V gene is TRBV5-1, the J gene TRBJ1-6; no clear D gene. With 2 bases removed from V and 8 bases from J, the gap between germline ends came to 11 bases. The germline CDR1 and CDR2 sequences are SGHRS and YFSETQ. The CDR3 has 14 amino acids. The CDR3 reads CASSFGRQDSPLHF. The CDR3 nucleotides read TGCGCCAGCAGCTTTGGGCGCCAGGATTCACCCCTCCACTTT.

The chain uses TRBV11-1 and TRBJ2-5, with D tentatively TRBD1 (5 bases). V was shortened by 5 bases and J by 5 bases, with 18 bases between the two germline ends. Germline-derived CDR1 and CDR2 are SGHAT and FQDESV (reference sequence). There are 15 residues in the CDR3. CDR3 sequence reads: CASSLGPGSHETQYF. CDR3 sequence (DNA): TGTGCCAGCAGCCTCGGTCCAGGGTCCCATGAGACCCAGTACTTC.

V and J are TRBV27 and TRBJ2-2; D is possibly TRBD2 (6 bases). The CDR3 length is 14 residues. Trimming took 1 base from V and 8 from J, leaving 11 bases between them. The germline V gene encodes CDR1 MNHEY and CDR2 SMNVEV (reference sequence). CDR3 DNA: TGTGCCAGCAGTTTATGGGCGGGGATTGGGGAGCTGTTTTTT. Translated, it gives CASSLWAGIGELFF.